The 8 T cell receptor beta chains below come from one sample, sequenced in a study of beta chain features in type 1 diabetes. Points from the study as a whole: Moderately but significantly shorter TCRB CDR3s were found in Type 1 diabetes patients in all four CD4+ subsets.

The antigens these receptors bind are not known. The isolated RNA, all of it, was reverse transcribed, so expressed TCRB transcripts were what got sequenced. The assay was immunoSEQ multiplex PCR, and TCRdb's table has in-frame clones only and misses some. The sample lists about 150,000 clones, about an eighth occurring once. Sequenced input: central memory CD4+ T cells from blood. The origin of the receptors is a man aged 18 to 30 with type 1 diabetes.

The chain has TRBV30 and TRBJ1-6, with D possibly TRBD1 on 6 matching bases. Per germline, CDR1 GTSNPN and CDR2 SVGIG (reference sequence). The V end was cut by 6 bases, the J end by 0 bases, with 21 bases between. There are 18 residues in the CDR3. Here the CDR3 reads CACPTGGGANSYNSPLHF. CDR3 coding DNA: TGTGCCTGCCCGACGGGTGGGGGGGCGAACTCCTATAATTCACCCCTCCACTTT. Full variable domain (remainder filled in from reference TRBV30 and TRBJ1-6): SQTIHQWPATLVQPVGSPLSLECTVEGTSNPNLYWYRQAAGRGLQLLFYSVGIGQISSEVPQNLSASRPQDRQFILSSKKLLLSDSGFYLCACPTGGGANSYNSPLHFGNGTRLTVT.

This clone turned up a few times. The chain links TRBV7-9 to TRBJ1-5; no clear D gene. V lost 5 bases, J lost 7 bases, and 9 bases lay in between. Germline loops: CDR1 SEHNR, CDR2 FQNEAQ (reference sequence). The CDR3 consists of 12 residues. The CDR3 here is CASSPGRQPQHF. The CDR3 DNA reads TGTGCCAGCAGCCCCGGGCGGCAGCCCCAGCATTTT.

V usage is TRBV7-3 and J usage is TRBJ2-2; 7 nucleotides agree with TRBD1. In germline, CDR1 is SGHTA, CDR2 FQGTGA. V gave up 6 bases and J gave up 0 bases; unmatched junction bases: 7. The CDR3 totals 16 residues. CDR3 region: CASRPTGRTNTGELFF. CDR3 in DNA: TGTGCCAGCAGGCCGACAGGGAGAACGAACACCGGGGAGCTGTTTTTT.

This clone was seen ten or more times. The chain carries TRBV28 and TRBJ2-7; perhaps TRBD1 as D (6 bases). Per germline, CDR1 MDHEN and CDR2 SYDVKM. The CDR3 loop spans 13 amino acids. V lost 8 bases, J lost 2 bases, and 13 bases lay in between. As DNA, the CDR3 is TGTGCCAGCGGACGAACAGGGCCCTACGAGCAGTACTTC. This gives the protein CASGRTGPYEQYF.

This clone has a count of ten or more. The chain has TRBV7-6 and TRBJ2-3; D call uncertain. The CDR3 has 12 amino acids. Germline values: CDR1 SGHVS, CDR2 FNYEAQ. The ends were cut back, 1 base at V and 3 bases at J, with 2 bases in the middle. CDR3 in DNA: TGTGCCAGCAGCTTAGGAACAGATACGCAGTATTTT. Protein product: CASSLGTDTQYF.

Only a few counts were recorded for this clone. The chain has TRBV7-2 and TRBJ2-4; D not certain. The germline CDR1 and CDR2 sequences are SGHTA and FQGNSA. The V and J ends lost 3 bases and 5 bases respectively, with 14 bases between them. The length of the CDR3 is 15 residues. The CDR3 DNA reads TGTGCCAGCAGCTTCTCCCAGGTCGACCAAAACATTCAGTACTTC. Its protein product is CASSFSQVDQNIQYF. Based on the CDR3 plus reference TRBV7-2 and TRBJ2-4, the full variable domain is GAGVSQSPSNKVTEKGKDVELRCDPISGHTALYWYRQSLGQGLEFLIYFQGNSAPDKSGLPSDRFSAERTGGSVSTLTIQRTQQEDSAVYLCASSFSQVDQNIQYFGAGTRLSVL.

This clone has just a few counts. The V gene is TRBV28, the J gene TRBJ1-2, with 7 bases matching TRBD1. The CDR3 contains 13 residues. V gave up 2 bases and J gave up 4 bases; unmatched junction bases: 1. In germline, CDR1 is MDHEN, CDR2 SYDVKM. CDR3 nucleotide sequence: TGTGCCAGCAGTTTAAGGGGGCCCTATGGCTACACCTTC. Encoded protein: CASSLRGPYGYTF.

V usage is TRBV9 and J usage is TRBJ2-1; 10 bases are shared with TRBD1. The length of the CDR3 is 14 residues. Germline CDR1 is SGDLS and CDR2 is YYNGEE. V trimming: 3 bases; J trimming: 10 bases; junction bases outside the gene matches: 7. For the CDR3, the DNA is TGTGCCAGCAGCGCTCCGGGACAGGGGTACGAGCAGTTCTTC. Protein product: CASSAPGQGYEQFF.